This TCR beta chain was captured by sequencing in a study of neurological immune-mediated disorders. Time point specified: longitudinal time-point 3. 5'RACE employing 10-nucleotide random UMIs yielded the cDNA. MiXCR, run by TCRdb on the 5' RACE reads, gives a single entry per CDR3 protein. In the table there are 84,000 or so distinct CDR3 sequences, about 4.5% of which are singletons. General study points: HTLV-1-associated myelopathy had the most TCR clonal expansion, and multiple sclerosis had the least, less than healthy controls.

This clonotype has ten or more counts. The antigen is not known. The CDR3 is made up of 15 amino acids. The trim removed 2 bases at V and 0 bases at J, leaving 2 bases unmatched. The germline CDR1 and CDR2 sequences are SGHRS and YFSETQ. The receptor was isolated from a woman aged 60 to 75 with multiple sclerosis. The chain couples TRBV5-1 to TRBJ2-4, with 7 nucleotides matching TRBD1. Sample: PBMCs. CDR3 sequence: CASSFGTEAKNIQYF. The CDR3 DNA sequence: TGCGCCAGCAGCTTCGGGACAGAAGCCAAAAACATTCAGTACTTC.